One sample yielded the 17 T cell receptor beta chains listed below, sequenced in a study of cytomegalovirus exposure and HLA in healthy donors. Use of 60 Vbeta and 13 Jbeta primers characterized the PCR. Generated by immunoSEQ multiplex PCR, the TCRdb table keeps only in-frame clones and is missing some. This sample has around 35,000 clones, with 70% to 85% found just once. Sequencing was done on a sample of PBMCs. The receptors come from a man in his thirties or forties in good health and CMV-seronegative.

This clone has only a few counts. The gene calls are TRBV6-1 and TRBJ1-4; TRBD1 aligns across 9 bases. With V trimmed by 7 bases and J by 7 bases, 10 bases remained unmatched. Germline values: CDR1 MNHNS, CDR2 SASEGT. This CDR3 is 15 amino acids long. CDR3: CASISRTGVGEKLFF. DNA of the CDR3: TGTGCCAGCATTTCGCGGACAGGGGTGGGTGAAAAACTGTTTTTT.

This clone occurred a few times. The V call is TRBV2, the J call TRBJ2-6, with a possible D match to TRBD1 (5 bases). CDR3 length equals 18 residues. V lost 7 bases, J lost 0 bases, and 19 bases lay in between. CDR1 SNHLY and CDR2 FYNNEI come from the germline V gene. CDR3 loop: CASTKWAGPSSGANVLTF. The CDR3 DNA reads TGTGCCAGCACTAAATGGGCAGGGCCAAGCTCTGGGGCCAACGTCCTGACTTTC.

This clone was observed a few times. The V gene is TRBV19, the J gene TRBJ1-1; the D gene is possibly TRBD1 (5 bases). This CDR3 contains 15 residues. The germline gives CDR1 LNHDA, CDR2 SQIVND (reference sequence). Trimming removed 7 bases at V and 1 base at J, with 16 bases between. CDR3: CASTPKVTGNTEAFF. CDR3 nucleotides: TGTGCCAGTACGCCCAAGGTAACAGGGAACACTGAAGCTTTCTTT. Full variable domain (missing parts from reference TRBV19 and TRBJ1-1): DGGITQSPKYLFRKEGQNVTLSCEQNLNHDAMYWYRQDPGQGLRLIYYSQIVNDFQKGDIAEGYSVSREKKESFPLTVTSAQKNPTAFYLCASTPKVTGNTEAFFGQGTRLTVV.

The rearrangement uses TRBV9 and TRBJ1-1; 10 bases agree with TRBD1. CDR3 length: 16 residues. After removal of 0 bases from V and 1 base from J, the junction contained 3 bases not matched to a gene. The germline gives CDR1 SGDLS, CDR2 YYNGEE. This CDR3 is CASSVGDRGRNTEAFF. CDR3 coding DNA: TGTGCCAGCAGCGTAGGGGACAGGGGCAGGAACACTGAAGCTTTCTTT.

The chain couples TRBV6-1 to TRBJ2-7; a possible D gene is TRBD2 (5 bases). V shed 2 bases and J shed 6 bases, with 14 bases lying between them. The germline gives CDR1 MNHNS, CDR2 SASEGT. This CDR3 has 14 amino acids. CDR3 sequence: CASSEQRWGSEQYF. The CDR3 DNA is TGTGCCAGCAGTGAACAGCGGTGGGGTTCCGAGCAGTACTTC.

The V call is TRBV19, the J call TRBJ2-1, with 13 bases aligning to TRBD2. This CDR3 has 18 amino acids. J was trimmed by 7 bases and V by 5 bases; bases with no gene match: 14. Germline CDR1 is LNHDA and CDR2 is SQIVND (reference sequence). The CDR3, as DNA: TGTGCCAGTAGTTCACGGACTAGCGGGAGCCCGATGGAAAATGAGCAGTTCTTC. Translated, it gives CASSSRTSGSPMENEQFF.

A single count supports this clone. V and J are TRBV5-1 and TRBJ2-7; TRBD1 agrees at 10 bases. Germline CDR1 reads SGHRS; CDR2 reads YFSETQ. CDR3 length: 15 amino acids. Trimming removed 6 bases from V and 5 bases from J; junction bases left unmatched: 11. CDR3 DNA sequence: TGCGCCAGCACCGCGACAGGGGGCGATTTCGACGAGCAGTACTTC. This codes for CASTATGGDFDEQYF.

This clone was seen a handful of times. The V gene is TRBV19, the J gene TRBJ2-7, with D perhaps TRBD1 (6 bases). Germline-derived CDR1 and CDR2 are LNHDA and SQIVND (reference sequence). Trimming removed 3 bases at V and 2 bases at J, with 23 bases between. This CDR3 contains 18 residues. CDR3 region: CASSIRPGTRVGAYEQYF. CDR3 in DNA: TGTGCCAGTAGTATTCGCCCTGGGACAAGGGTGGGAGCCTACGAGCAGTACTTC.

This clone turned up a few times. Other DNA sequences in this specimen translate into the identical CDR3. This chain connects TRBV5-1 to TRBJ2-2, with 8 bases that match TRBD1. CDR3 size: 16 residues. Germline V gene data show CDR1 as SGHRS and CDR2 as YFSETQ. Trimming removed 0 bases from V and 3 bases from J; junction bases left unmatched: 4. CDR3 amino acids: CASSLVQGADTGELFF. The CDR3 DNA reads TGCGCCAGCAGCTTGGTGCAGGGGGCCGACACCGGGGAGCTGTTTTTT.

This clone was seen more than once but under ten times. V is TRBV19 and J is TRBJ2-7; maybe TRBD2 (6 bases). This CDR3 has 13 amino acids. Trimming cost V 3 bases and J 7 bases, with 13 bases left between them. Germline V gene data show CDR1 as LNHDA and CDR2 as SQIVND (reference sequence). The CDR3 here is CASSISRAGEQYF. Here the CDR3 DNA reads TGTGCCAGTAGTATTTCCAGGGCGGGGGAGCAGTACTTC.

The rearrangement uses TRBV11-2 and TRBJ1-3, with TRBD1 matching 7 bases. This CDR3 is 18 amino acids long. Looked up from germline, CDR1 is SGHAT and CDR2 is FQNNGV. Trimming removed 5 bases from V and 0 bases from J; junction bases left unmatched: 13. The CDR3, as DNA: TGTGCCAGCAGCCCCAGACAGGGCCAACACTACTCTGGAAACACCATATATTTT. This codes for CASSPRQGQHYSGNTIYF.

The V gene is TRBV5-1, the J gene TRBJ2-3; the match to TRBD1 covers 10 bases. CDR1 and CDR2 (germline): SGHRS, YFSETQ. CDR3 length: 16 residues. The ends lost 0 bases at V and 5 bases at J; junction bases unmatched: 6. CDR3 sequence: CASSLGQGAGGDTQYF. The CDR3, as DNA: TGCGCCAGCAGCTTGGGACAGGGGGCAGGGGGAGATACGCAGTATTTT.

V is TRBV21-1 and J is TRBJ2-1; the table's TRBD2 call for D was not verified on the DNA. TRBV21-1 is annotated as a pseudogene. The CDR3 length is 16 residues. The CDR3 spells CASSPRLADPRDEQFF. In DNA, the CDR3 is TGTGCCAGCAGCCCCCGGCTAGCGGATCCTCGGGATGAGCAGTTCTTC.

The chain has TRBV18 and TRBJ2-1; D is undetermined. The V and J ends lost 5 bases and 0 bases respectively, with 11 bases between them. The CDR3 is 15 residues long. Germline CDR1 KGHSH, CDR2 LQKENI. The CDR3 sequence: CASSRSYSSYNEQFF. As DNA, the CDR3 is TGTGCCAGCTCAAGAAGTTACAGCTCCTACAATGAGCAGTTCTTC.

The chain combines TRBV6-1 with TRBJ2-5, with D perhaps matching TRBD1 (5 bases). Germline CDR1 reads MNHNS; CDR2 reads SASEGT. The CDR3 contains 15 residues. V was cut by 0 bases and J by 5 bases, with 13 bases left in between. CDR3: CASSEALQGKETQYF. As DNA, the CDR3 is TGTGCCAGCAGTGAAGCGCTTCAGGGTAAGGAGACCCAGTACTTC.

This sequence joins TRBV9 and TRBJ2-2; D uncertain. This CDR3 has 16 amino acids. Trimming removed 0 bases from V and 0 bases from J, with 9 bases in between. CDR1 and CDR2 from the germline V gene are SGDLS and YYNGEE. The CDR3 loop reads CASSVAPSANTGELFF. The CDR3 nucleotides read TGTGCCAGCAGCGTAGCTCCCAGCGCGAACACCGGGGAGCTGTTTTTT.

The chain is built from TRBV28 and TRBJ1-1; 8 bases line up with TRBD1. The length of the CDR3 is 16 residues. CDR1 MDHEN and CDR2 SYDVKM come from the germline V gene. The V and J ends lost 4 bases and 4 bases, in that order; junction bases with no gene match: 11. The CDR3: CASSYSLRGRGTEAFF. CDR3 in DNA: TGTGCCAGCAGTTATAGTCTCAGGGGGCGAGGCACTGAAGCTTTCTTT. The whole variable domain, filled in from reference TRBV28 and TRBJ1-1, reads DVKVTQSSRYLVKRTGEKVFLECVQDMDHENMFWYRQDPGLGLRLIYFSYDVKMKEKGDIPEGYSVSREKKERFSLILESASTNQTSMYLCASSYSLRGRGTEAFFGQGTRLTVV.